The clone carrying this TCR beta chain was counted a few times. Its specificity is unknown. The CDR3 contains 17 residues. Trimming left V 3 bases short and J 6 bases short, with 24 bases between. Germline loops: CDR1 SGHVS, CDR2 FQNEAQ. The data were taken from a study of blood T cells in healthy people across ages. The second PCR ran about 6 to 12 cycles with a sample-barcoded 5' primer and J-beta primers. Each CDR3 protein gets one entry after TCRdb re-called the 5' RACE reads with MiXCR. The profile shows about 320,000 distinct CDR3 sequences, around 30% of them singletons. Regarding the study as a whole: No conclusive comparison of naive versus antigen-experienced cells was possible with unsorted PBMCs. The donors' CMV status was not determined, possibly confounding changes in expanded clonotypes.

The receptor comes from a woman aged 70-85 years in good health. Sequences were obtained from blood. J is TRBJ2-7 and V is TRBV7-8; perhaps TRBD1 as D (6 bases). CDR3 loop: CASSFRGQGSTSREQYF. CDR3 sequence (DNA): TGTGCCAGCAGCTTCAGGGGTCAGGGGTCCACCTCTCGCGAGCAGTACTTC.